This T cell receptor beta chain is from a study of blood T cell repertoires in COVID-19. Germline CDR1 SGHAT, CDR2 FQNNGV. The CDR3 extends over 14 amino acids. Unmatched junction bases numbered 4, after V lost 4 bases and J lost 7 bases. Data came from immunoSEQ multiplex PCR; TCRdb stores just in-frame clones and leaves some out. The data show about 67,000 clones, roughly 73% seen once. The source material was peripheral blood. This receptor was obtained from a woman aged 60-70 years with acute or convalescent COVID-19. The J gene is TRBJ1-6, the V gene TRBV11-2; TRBD1 agrees at 7 bases. Here the CDR3 reads CASSSRGFNSPLHF. The DNA for the CDR3 is TGTGCCAGCAGCTCCAGGGGGTTCAATTCACCCCTCCACTTT.